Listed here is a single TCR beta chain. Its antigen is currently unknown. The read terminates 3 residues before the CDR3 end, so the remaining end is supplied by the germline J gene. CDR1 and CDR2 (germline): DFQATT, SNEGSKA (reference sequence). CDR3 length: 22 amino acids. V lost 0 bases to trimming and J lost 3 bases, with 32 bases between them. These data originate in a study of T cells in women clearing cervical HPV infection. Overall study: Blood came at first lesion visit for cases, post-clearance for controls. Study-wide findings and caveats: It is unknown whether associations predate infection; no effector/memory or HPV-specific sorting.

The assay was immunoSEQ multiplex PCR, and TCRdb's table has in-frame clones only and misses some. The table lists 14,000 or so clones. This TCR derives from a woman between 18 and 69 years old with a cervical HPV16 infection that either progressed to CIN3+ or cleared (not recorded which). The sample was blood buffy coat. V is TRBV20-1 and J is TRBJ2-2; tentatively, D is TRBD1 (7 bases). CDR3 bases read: TGCAGTGCTAGAGATGCGGCACGTGGGACAGCCGGGAGCCCGGGGGACACCGGGGAG. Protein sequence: CSARDAARGTAGSPGDTGE. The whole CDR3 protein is CSARDAARGTAGSPGDTGELFF.